The rows below give T cell receptor beta chains drawn from one sample of a study of shared clonotypes between healthy human individuals. Sequencing used immunoSEQ multiplex PCR; TCRdb keeps in-frame clones, though not all of them. The sample holds over 2 million clones; less than 95% are singletons and the top ten take roughly 1.1%. Sample: naive CD8+ T cells sorted from blood. These receptors all stem from a young man in good health. Both conserved end residues are part of each CDR3. Each record gives: J gene, clone size, V gene, D gene, CDR3 DNA, CDR3 protein. D genes are given only for firm matches. Only part of the rows carry a size: once, few, many, or a class if the clone is expanded.

j_call: TRBJ2-7
clone_size: .
v_call: TRBV27
d_call: .
cdr3_nt: TGTGCCAGCAGTTCCCCGTTTAGGGACACCGATACCTACGAGCAGTACTTC
cdr3_aa: CASSSPFRDTDTYEQYF

j_call: TRBJ2-7
clone_size: .
v_call: TRBV13
d_call: .
cdr3_nt: TGTGCCAGCAGTGGGAGCTACGAGCAGTACTTC
cdr3_aa: CASSGSYEQYF

j_call: TRBJ2-5
clone_size: .
v_call: TRBV5-6
d_call: TRBD2
cdr3_nt: TGTGCCAGCAGCACGTGGACTAGCGGGGGCAGGAAGACCCAGTACTTC
cdr3_aa: CASSTWTSGGRKTQYF

j_call: TRBJ2-5
clone_size: .
v_call: TRBV27
d_call: .
cdr3_nt: TGTGCCAGCAGTTTATCCGGCGGGGGCGCCGAGACCCAGTACTTC
cdr3_aa: CASSLSGGGAETQYF

j_call: TRBJ2-2
clone_size: .
v_call: TRBV15
d_call: TRBD2
cdr3_nt: TGTGCCACCAGCAGAGATCGGACTAGCGCGAGTACCGGGGAGCTGTTTTTT
cdr3_aa: CATSRDRTSASTGELFF

j_call: TRBJ2-1
clone_size: .
v_call: TRBV9
d_call: TRBD2
cdr3_nt: TGTGCCAGCAGCGCCGGGGGGCTAGCGGGAGTCTATGAGCAGTTCTTC
cdr3_aa: CASSAGGLAGVYEQFF

j_call: TRBJ2-1
clone_size: .
v_call: TRBV7-6
d_call: TRBD2
cdr3_nt: TGTGCCAGCAGGCAAGCCGGGACTAGCAATGAGCAGTTCTTC
cdr3_aa: CASRQAGTSNEQFF

j_call: TRBJ2-1
clone_size: .
v_call: TRBV2
d_call: TRBD2
cdr3_nt: TGTGCCAGCAGTGACCCCAGCGGGAGGGACAATGAGCAGTTCTTC
cdr3_aa: CASSDPSGRDNEQFF

j_call: TRBJ1-6
clone_size: .
v_call: TRBV11-2
d_call: .
cdr3_nt: TGTGCCAGCAGCTTCGAGGGGCCCTCACCCCTCCACTTT
cdr3_aa: CASSFEGPSPLHF

j_call: TRBJ2-5
clone_size: .
v_call: TRBV6-7
d_call: .
cdr3_nt: TGTGCCAGCATCGCCCGGGAAAAGACCCAGTACTTC
cdr3_aa: CASIAREKTQYF

j_call: TRBJ2-7
clone_size: .
v_call: TRBV6-6
d_call: TRBD2
cdr3_nt: TGTGCCAGCAGTTACTCCGGGGGGTCCTACGAGCAGTACTTC
cdr3_aa: CASSYSGGSYEQYF

j_call: TRBJ2-7
clone_size: .
v_call: TRBV5-5
d_call: .
cdr3_nt: TGTGCCAGCAGTCCGCTCTTGGGAGGCTACGAGCAGTACTTC
cdr3_aa: CASSPLLGGYEQYF

j_call: TRBJ2-5
clone_size: .
v_call: TRBV6-5
d_call: TRBD2
cdr3_nt: TGTGCCAGCAGTTACTCGTGGACTAGCGGGAGCGAGACCCAGTACTTC
cdr3_aa: CASSYSWTSGSETQYF

j_call: TRBJ1-2
clone_size: .
v_call: TRBV19
d_call: TRBD1
cdr3_nt: TGTGCCAGTCGAGGGGACAGTCCCTATGGCTACACCTTC
cdr3_aa: CASRGDSPYGYTF

j_call: TRBJ1-2
clone_size: .
v_call: TRBV11-3
d_call: .
cdr3_nt: TGTGCCAGCAGCTTAGCGGACGGCTATGGCTACACCTTC
cdr3_aa: CASSLADGYGYTF

j_call: TRBJ1-1
clone_size: .
v_call: TRBV6-5
d_call: .
cdr3_nt: TGTGCCAGCAGTTACTCAGGGTTCGCTGAAGCTTTCTTT
cdr3_aa: CASSYSGFAEAFF

j_call: TRBJ2-7
clone_size: .
v_call: TRBV27
d_call: TRBD2
cdr3_nt: TGTGCCAGCAGTTTAAGGAGCGGGGGCCTTTACGAGCAGTACTTC
cdr3_aa: CASSLRSGGLYEQYF

j_call: TRBJ2-7
clone_size: .
v_call: TRBV5-1
d_call: TRBD1
cdr3_nt: TGCGCCAGCAGGGAGGGACAGGGGATCTACGAGCAGTACTTC
cdr3_aa: CASREGQGIYEQYF

j_call: TRBJ1-2
clone_size: .
v_call: TRBV6-6
d_call: .
cdr3_nt: TGTGCCAGCAGGCGAAGGGGGGAAGGATATGGCTACACCTTC
cdr3_aa: CASRRRGEGYGYTF

j_call: TRBJ1-1
clone_size: .
v_call: TRBV30
d_call: .
cdr3_nt: TGTGCCTGGACAGGCCTAGCAGCCGCTTTCTTT
cdr3_aa: CAWTGLAAAFF

j_call: TRBJ1-5
clone_size: .
v_call: TRBV4-3
d_call: .
cdr3_nt: TGCGCCAGCAGCCAAGATTTGGGAAGGCATCAGCCCCAGCATTTT
cdr3_aa: CASSQDLGRHQPQHF

j_call: TRBJ2-3
clone_size: .
v_call: TRBV30
d_call: .
cdr3_nt: TGTGCCTGGAGTTATGGAGATACGCAGTATTTT
cdr3_aa: CAWSYGDTQYF

j_call: TRBJ2-7
clone_size: .
v_call: TRBV7-6
d_call: .
cdr3_nt: TGTGCCAGCAGCTCCCTCGGGACACCCTACGAGCAGTACTTC
cdr3_aa: CASSSLGTPYEQYF

j_call: TRBJ2-7
clone_size: .
v_call: TRBV4-3
d_call: .
cdr3_nt: TGCGCCAGCAGCCTCACCCCAACCTACGAGCAGTACTTC
cdr3_aa: CASSLTPTYEQYF

j_call: TRBJ2-5
clone_size: .
v_call: TRBV5-4
d_call: .
cdr3_nt: TGTGCCAGCAGCTTGGTAGGAGGATTGAGGGAGACCCAGTACTTC
cdr3_aa: CASSLVGGLRETQYF

j_call: TRBJ2-7
clone_size: .
v_call: TRBV28
d_call: .
cdr3_nt: TGTGCCAGCAGTTTATACAGGTTCGATTCCTACGAGCAGTACTTC
cdr3_aa: CASSLYRFDSYEQYF

j_call: TRBJ2-3
clone_size: .
v_call: TRBV4-2
d_call: TRBD2
cdr3_nt: TGTGCCAGCAGCCAAGATCTACTAGCGGGGGGTGTGAGCACAGATACGCAGTATTTT
cdr3_aa: CASSQDLLAGGVSTDTQYF

j_call: TRBJ1-5
clone_size: .
v_call: TRBV6-5
d_call: .
cdr3_nt: TGTGCCAGCGGGCCCAGTCAGCCCCAGCATTTT
cdr3_aa: CASGPSQPQHF

j_call: TRBJ1-1
clone_size: few
v_call: TRBV27
d_call: .
cdr3_nt: TGTGCCAGCAGTTTATCCCGAGGCACTGAAGCTTTCTTT
cdr3_aa: CASSLSRGTEAFF

j_call: TRBJ1-4
clone_size: .
v_call: TRBV4-3
d_call: TRBD1
cdr3_nt: TGCGCCAGCAGCCGACTAACAGGGGGAGGCACTAATGAAAAACTGTTTTTT
cdr3_aa: CASSRLTGGGTNEKLFF

j_call: TRBJ2-7
clone_size: .
v_call: TRBV6-1
d_call: .
cdr3_nt: TGTGCCAGCAGTTTTGACAACTCCTACGAGCAGTACTTC
cdr3_aa: CASSFDNSYEQYF

j_call: TRBJ2-7
clone_size: .
v_call: TRBV7-6
d_call: TRBD2
cdr3_nt: TGTGCCAGCAGCGCGGGACTAGCGGGCTCCTACGAGCAGTACTTC
cdr3_aa: CASSAGLAGSYEQYF

j_call: TRBJ2-5
clone_size: .
v_call: TRBV28
d_call: .
cdr3_nt: TGTGCCAGCAGTTTGATGGAGCGAGAGACCCAGTACTTC
cdr3_aa: CASSLMERETQYF

j_call: TRBJ2-7
clone_size: .
v_call: TRBV19
d_call: .
cdr3_nt: TGTGCCAGTAGTCCGGGGAAATCCTACGAGCAGTACTTC
cdr3_aa: CASSPGKSYEQYF

j_call: TRBJ2-2
clone_size: .
v_call: TRBV6-5
d_call: .
cdr3_nt: TGTGCCAGCAGGGGGGTCAGCGGTGGGGAGCTGTTTTTT
cdr3_aa: CASRGVSGGELFF

j_call: TRBJ2-7
clone_size: few
v_call: TRBV10-2
d_call: TRBD2
cdr3_nt: TGCGCCGTGCGGGGGACTTTGAGTGGATTGTACGAGCAGTACTTC
cdr3_aa: CAVRGTLSGLYEQYF

j_call: TRBJ2-7
clone_size: .
v_call: TRBV27
d_call: .
cdr3_nt: TGTGCCAGCAGTTTAGACAACTCCTACGAGCAGTACTTC
cdr3_aa: CASSLDNSYEQYF

j_call: TRBJ2-3
clone_size: .
v_call: TRBV13
d_call: .
cdr3_nt: TGTGCCAGCCGCCCCGGCGGGTCCACAGATACGCAGTATTTT
cdr3_aa: CASRPGGSTDTQYF

j_call: TRBJ2-7
clone_size: .
v_call: TRBV7-6
d_call: .
cdr3_nt: TGTGCCAGCAGCTTAGGGGCTAGCGCTAGCTCCTACGAGCAGTACTTC
cdr3_aa: CASSLGASASSYEQYF